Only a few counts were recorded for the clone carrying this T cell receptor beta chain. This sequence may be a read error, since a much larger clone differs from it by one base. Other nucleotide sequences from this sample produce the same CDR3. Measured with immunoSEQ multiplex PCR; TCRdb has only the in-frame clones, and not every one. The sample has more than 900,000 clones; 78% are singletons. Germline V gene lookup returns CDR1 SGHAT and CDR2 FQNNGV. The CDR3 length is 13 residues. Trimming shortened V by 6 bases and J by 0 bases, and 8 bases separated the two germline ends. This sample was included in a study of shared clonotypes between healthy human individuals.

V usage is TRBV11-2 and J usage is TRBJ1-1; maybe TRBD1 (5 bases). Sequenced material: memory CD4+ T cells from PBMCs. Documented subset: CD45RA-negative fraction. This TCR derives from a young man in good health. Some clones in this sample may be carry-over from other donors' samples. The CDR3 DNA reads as TGTGCCAGCAGTCGACAGATGAACACTGAAGCTTTCTTT. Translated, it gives CASSRQMNTEAFF.